This T cell receptor (beta chain) comes out of a study of T-cell reconstitution after alpha-beta-depleted transplantation in children. Per the germline V gene, CDR1 is SEHNR and CDR2 is FQNEAQ (reference sequence). The ends were cut back, 5 bases at V and 2 bases at J, with 19 bases in the middle. This CDR3 is 17 amino acids long. Preparation of the TCRbeta library was carried out with unique molecular identifiers. TCRdb redid the calling of the PCR reads with MiXCR, one entry per CDR3 protein. This sample has roughly 180,000 distinct CDR3 sequences, with more than 9.5% found just once. This clonotype came up many times. Its target is not known. Overall study results and limits: The origin of alpha-beta T cells about two months after transplant was reportedly several hundred expanded graft clones. Surviving recipient T cells and thymic progenitors underlay high day-60 TCRbeta diversity in some patients.

The sample was PBMCs, taken before TCRalphabeta/CD19-depleted stem cell transplant. The chain recombines TRBV7-9 with TRBJ2-1; D may match TRBD1 or TRBD2 (5 bases each). The source of this sequence is a boy aged 2 to 10 with acute myeloid leukemia, due to receive a stem cell transplant. The CDR3 loop reads CASSAGTLLGPYNEQFF. As DNA, the CDR3 is TGTGCCAGCAGCGCAGGGACCCTTCTAGGGCCCTACAATGAGCAGTTCTTC.